This is a list of T cell receptor beta chains from one sample in a study of blood T cell repertoires in COVID-19. Sequencing used immunoSEQ multiplex PCR; TCRdb keeps in-frame clones, though not all of them. Here the sample spans around 350,000 clones, 85% to 90% being singletons. Sample: peripheral blood. The receptors here all came from a human donor in a cohort sampled during active COVID-19. The CDR3 runs from the conserved cysteine through the conserved F or W. D genes are given only for firm matches. For some rows the clone size is stated as once, few or many, or as a class when expanded; others skip it.

len	j_gene	d_gene	abundance	v_gene	CDR3nt	CDR3aa
17	TRBJ2-7	TRBD2	.	TRBV7-6	TGTGCCAGCAGCTTAGCCCCCGGGACTAGCGGCTCCTACGAGCAGTACTTC	CASSLAPGTSGSYEQYF
15	TRBJ2-3	TRBD2	.	TRBV19	TGTGCCAGTAGTACGGGGACTAGCGGCACAGATACGCAGTATTTT	CASSTGTSGTDTQYF
13	TRBJ1-6	.	.	TRBV3-1/TRBV3-2	TGTGCCAGCAGCCAAGATCAAGCCTCACCCCTCCACTTT	CASSQDQASPLHF
12	TRBJ1-1	TRBD1	.	TRBV7-9	TGTGCCAGCAGCTTTGGGACAGCCGGAGCTTTCTTT	CASSFGTAGAFF
18	TRBJ1-5	.	.	TRBV27	TGTGCCAGCAGTTTAGGCCCCTTGGCAGCGGAAAGCAATCAGCCCCAGCATTTT	CASSLGPLAAESNQPQHF
16	TRBJ2-3	TRBD1	.	TRBV3-1/TRBV3-2	TGTGCCAGCAGCCAAGGCACAGGGGGAATCACAGATACGCAGTATTTT	CASSQGTGGITDTQYF
15	TRBJ2-2	TRBD1	.	TRBV19	TGTGCCAGTAGTATAGGACAGGGGGCGGCCGGGGAACTGTTTTTT	CASSIGQGAAGELFF
18	TRBJ2-6	.	once	TRBV5-1	TGCGCCAGCAGCTTGGGTGGCAGGGCCATGCTTAGGGCCAACGTCCTGACTTTC	CASSLGGRAMLRANVLTF
16	TRBJ1-3	.	once	TRBV18	TGTGCCAGCTCGCCGAGGCCAGACTCGAGTGGAAACACCATATATTTT	CASSPRPDSSGNTIYF
15	TRBJ1-1	TRBD1	.	TRBV7-9	TGTGCCAGCAGAGGACAGGGTGATGGAAGCTCTGAAGCTTTCTTT	CASRGQGDGSSEAFF
14	TRBJ2-7	.	once	TRBV14	TGTGCCAGCAGCCCCCGGGACTTTTCCTACGAGCAGTACTTC	CASSPRDFSYEQYF
14	TRBJ2-1	.	few	TRBV25-1	TGTGCCAGCAGTGAAATAGATCGATACAATGAGCAGTTCTTC	CASSEIDRYNEQFF
17	TRBJ1-3	TRBD1	.	TRBV9	TGTGCCAGCAGCGGACCGGGACAGGGGCGGGCTGGAAACACCATATATTTT	CASSGPGQGRAGNTIYF
15	TRBJ2-4	TRBD1	few	TRBV5-1	TGCGCCAGCAGGAGGGACAGCGCAACCAAAAACATTCAGTACTTC	CASRRDSATKNIQYF
14	TRBJ2-7	TRBD1	.	TRBV28	TGTGCCAGCAGTTTGTCCGGACAGGGGTACGAGCAGTACTTC	CASSLSGQGYEQYF
12	TRBJ2-7	TRBD2	.	TRBV30	TGTGCCTGGAGTCGGACTAGCTTCGAGCAGTACTTC	CAWSRTSFEQYF
14	TRBJ2-6	.	.	TRBV6-4	TGTGCCAGCAGTGAATTCGGTGGGGCCAACGTCCTGACTTTC	CASSEFGGANVLTF
14	TRBJ2-6	.	.	TRBV19	TGTGCCAGTACGGCGTCAGGTGGGGCCAACGTCCTGACTTTC	CASTASGGANVLTF
15	TRBJ2-1	TRBD2	.	TRBV7-9	TGTGCCAGCAGCGTCCTAGCGGGAGGCTACAATGAGCAGTTCTTC	CASSVLAGGYNEQFF
16	TRBJ2-3	TRBD2	.	TRBV11-3	TGTGCCAGCAGCTCTCGGGACTCGGGGGGGGCAGATACGCAGTATTTT	CASSSRDSGGADTQYF
13	TRBJ1-5	.	.	TRBV19	TGTGCCAGTAGTATAGCAGGCAATCAGCCCCAGCATTTT	CASSIAGNQPQHF
17	TRBJ2-1	TRBD2	.	TRBV20-1	TGCAGTGCTAGTAGCCCGTCACGGGGGGGCCTAGTCAATGAGCAGTTCTTC	CSASSPSRGGLVNEQFF
13	TRBJ1-1	.	.	TRBV18	TGTGCCAGCTCCCCCCAGGAGAACACTGAAGCTTTCTTT	CASSPQENTEAFF
12	TRBJ1-5	.	.	TRBV28	TGTGCCAGCAGTTCGAGGAATCAGCCCCAGCATTTT	CASSSRNQPQHF
17	TRBJ2-7	TRBD1	.	TRBV5-3	TGTGCCAGAAGTACCGGGACAGGGTACTTTTCCTCCTACGAGCAGTACTTC	CARSTGTGYFSSYEQYF
14	TRBJ2-7	.	.	TRBV14	TGTGCCAGCAGCCAAGATGTTGGCAGCGCCGAGCAGTACTTC	CASSQDVGSAEQYF
18	TRBJ2-6	.	.	TRBV13	TGTGCCAGCAGCGGTCACCAGACGGGTTTCGGAGGGGCCAACGTCCTGACTTTC	CASSGHQTGFGGANVLTF
16	TRBJ1-1	TRBD1	.	TRBV19	TGTGCCAGTAGTAAAAAAGGGACAGGGGCGCGCACTGAAGCTTTCTTT	CASSKKGTGARTEAFF
15	TRBJ1-4	TRBD1	.	TRBV4-1	TGCGCCAGCAGTCCTGATATAGGGACAGGGGATAAAAAGTTTTTT	CASSPDIGTGDKKFF
15	TRBJ1-6	TRBD1	.	TRBV5-6	TGTGCCAGCAGCTTGACGGGACAGGGTGATTCACCCCTCCACTTT	CASSLTGQGDSPLHF
13	TRBJ1-4	.	.	TRBV7-8	TGTGCCAGCAGCGACCCCCGGGATGAAAAACTGTTTTTT	CASSDPRDEKLFF
15	TRBJ2-3	TRBD2	.	TRBV5-1	TGCGCCACCACGCCTAGCGGGGGGGCGGGAGATACGCAGTATTTT	CATTPSGGAGDTQYF
14	TRBJ2-5	TRBD1	.	TRBV28	TGTGCCAGCAGTTCGGCAGGGGGCAGGCAGACCCAGTACTTC	CASSSAGGRQTQYF